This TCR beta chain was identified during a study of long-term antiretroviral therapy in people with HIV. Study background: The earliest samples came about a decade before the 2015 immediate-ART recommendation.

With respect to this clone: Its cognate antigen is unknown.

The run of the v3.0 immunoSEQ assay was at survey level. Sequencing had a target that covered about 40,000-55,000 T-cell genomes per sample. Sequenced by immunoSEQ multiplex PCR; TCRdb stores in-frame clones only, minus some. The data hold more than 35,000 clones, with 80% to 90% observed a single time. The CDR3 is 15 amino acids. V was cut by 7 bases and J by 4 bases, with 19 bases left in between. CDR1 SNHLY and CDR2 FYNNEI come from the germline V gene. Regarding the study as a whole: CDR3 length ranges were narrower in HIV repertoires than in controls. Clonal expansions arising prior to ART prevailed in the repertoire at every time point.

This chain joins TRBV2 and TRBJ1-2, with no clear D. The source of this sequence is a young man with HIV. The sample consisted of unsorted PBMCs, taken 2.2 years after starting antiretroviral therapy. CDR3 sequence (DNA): TGTGCCAGCACCCTCCAGCGGGTCAGCCCCTATGGCTACACCTTC. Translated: CASTLQRVSPYGYTF.